This is a list of T cell receptor beta chains from one sample in a study of human T cells and chemical hapten exposure. TCRdb recomputed calls from the RACE reads with MiXCR, one row per CDR3 protein. The table records over 40,000 distinct CDR3 sequences, approximately 3.4% of them present only once. The sample here was whole blood, taken in connection with sensitization to the hapten diphenylcyclopropenone (DPC). These receptors came from a man in his forties with alopecia areata. Some clones in this sample may be carry-over from other donors' samples. The CDR3 runs from the conserved cysteine through the conserved F or W. The order of the fields is V gene, clone size, J gene, D gene, CDR3 protein, CDR3 DNA. A D gene is named only where the DNA matches it firmly. Some rows mark clone size as missing; the rest say once, few, many or name a class of expanded clone.

TRBV20-1	-	TRBJ1-5	-	CSARVEADQPQHF	TGCAGTGCTAGAGTGGAGGCCGACCAGCCCCAGCATTTT
TRBV28	many	TRBJ2-7	TRBD2	CASSFPSTSGRTYEQYF	TGTGCCAGCAGTTTTCCCTCGACTAGCGGGAGGACCTACGAGCAGTACTTC
TRBV29-1	many	TRBJ1-1	-	CSVPVNTEAFF	TGCAGCGTTCCAGTTAACACTGAAGCTTTCTTT
TRBV6-5	many	TRBJ2-2	TRBD2	CASTSGRARGTGELFF	TGTGCCAGCACATCGGGGAGGGCCCGGGGCACCGGGGAGCTGTTTTTT
TRBV12-3/TRBV12-4	many	TRBJ1-1	TRBD1	CASSFYRGQGTEAFF	TGTGCCAGCAGTTTTTACAGGGGGCAGGGCACTGAAGCTTTCTTT
TRBV6-6	many	TRBJ2-1	-	CASSFTLVNEQFF	TGTGCCAGCAGTTTCACCCTTGTGAATGAGCAGTTCTTC
TRBV28	many	TRBJ2-1	TRBD1	CASSLSQDRADEQFF	TGTGCCAGCAGTTTATCGCAGGACAGGGCCGATGAGCAGTTCTTC
TRBV10-1	many	TRBJ2-7	TRBD1	CANTRDRGHEQYF	TGCGCCAACACCCGGGACAGGGGGCACGAGCAGTACTTC
TRBV7-9	many	TRBJ1-5	-	CASSLSDGNQPQHF	TGTGCCAGCAGCCTATCGGACGGCAATCAGCCCCAGCATTTT
TRBV14	medium-sized	TRBJ2-1	-	CASSPFPGEQFF	TGTGCCAGCAGCCCCTTCCCGGGGGAGCAGTTCTTC
TRBV6-5	many	TRBJ2-1	-	CASSYDRGEQFF	TGTGCCAGCAGTTACGACCGGGGGGAGCAGTTCTTC
TRBV7-9	many	TRBJ1-2	TRBD1	CASSWGAGTGGFYGYTF	TGTGCCAGCAGTTGGGGTGCTGGGACAGGGGGCTTCTATGGCTACACCTTC
TRBV28	-	TRBJ1-2	-	CASSSEGSYGYTF	TGTGCCAGCAGTTCGGAGGGGTCCTATGGCTACACCTTC
TRBV28	many	TRBJ1-1	TRBD1	CASSYRGNTEAFF	TGTGCCAGCAGCTACAGGGGGAACACTGAAGCTTTCTTT
TRBV20-1	few	TRBJ2-7	TRBD1	CSARPRDRGFSEQYF	TGCAGTGCTAGACCCCGGGACAGGGGGTTCTCCGAGCAGTACTTC
TRBV28	many	TRBJ2-6	TRBD1	CASGTTGTGANVLTF	TGTGCCAGCGGGACGACAGGGACGGGAGCCAACGTCCTGACTTTC
TRBV9	many	TRBJ2-3	-	CASSVEPLAGSRGDTQYF	TGTGCCAGCAGCGTAGAGCCCCTCGCCGGGTCCCGAGGAGATACGCAGTATTTT
TRBV6-1	few	TRBJ2-7	TRBD1	CASSPGTGPINSYEQYF	TGTGCCAGCAGTCCTGGGACAGGTCCAATTAACTCCTACGAGCAGTACTTC
TRBV10-3	many	TRBJ2-7	-	CAISEPDSGNSYEQYF	TGTGCCATCAGTGAGCCGGACTCCGGTAACTCCTACGAGCAGTACTTC
TRBV5-1	many	TRBJ2-1	-	CASSLGDTYTNEQFF	TGCGCCAGCAGCTTGGGTGACACGTACACCAATGAGCAGTTCTTC
TRBV3-1	many	TRBJ2-2	TRBD2	CASSHWTSDTGELFF	TGTGCCAGCAGCCACTGGACTAGTGACACCGGGGAGCTGTTTTTT
TRBV12-3/TRBV12-4	many	TRBJ1-5	TRBD1	CASSPGQGRIQPQHF	TGTGCCAGCAGCCCAGGACAGGGAAGGATTCAGCCCCAGCATTTT
TRBV12-3/TRBV12-4	-	TRBJ1-5	TRBD1	CASSFDRGANQPQHF	TGTGCCAGCAGTTTTGACAGGGGCGCTAATCAGCCCCAGCATTTT
TRBV7-9	many	TRBJ1-2	-	CASSLHVSYGYTF	TGTGCCAGCAGCTTACACGTCTCTTATGGCTACACCTTC
TRBV4-2	many	TRBJ1-5	-	CASSQGTRDLNQPQHF	TGTGCCAGCAGCCAGGGAACCCGGGATCTCAATCAGCCCCAGCATTTT
TRBV20-1	many	TRBJ2-1	TRBD2	CSARRGRSYNEQFF	TGCAGTGCTAGACGCGGGAGGTCCTACAATGAGCAGTTCTTC
TRBV7-9	many	TRBJ2-7	-	CASSPWGDEQYF	TGTGCCAGCAGCCCCTGGGGCGACGAGCAGTACTTC
TRBV7-2	many	TRBJ2-7	-	CASSPGPINTYEQYF	TGTGCCAGCAGCCCAGGCCCTATCAATACCTACGAGCAGTACTTC
TRBV28	many	TRBJ2-3	-	CASSFWPDTQYF	TGTGCCAGCAGTTTTTGGCCAGATACGCAGTATTTT
TRBV15	many	TRBJ2-5	TRBD1	CATSRGQGQETQYF	TGTGCCACCAGCAGGGGACAGGGGCAAGAGACCCAGTACTTC
TRBV14	many	TRBJ2-1	-	CASSQYQGGDEQFF	TGTGCCAGCAGCCAATATCAGGGTGGCGATGAGCAGTTCTTC